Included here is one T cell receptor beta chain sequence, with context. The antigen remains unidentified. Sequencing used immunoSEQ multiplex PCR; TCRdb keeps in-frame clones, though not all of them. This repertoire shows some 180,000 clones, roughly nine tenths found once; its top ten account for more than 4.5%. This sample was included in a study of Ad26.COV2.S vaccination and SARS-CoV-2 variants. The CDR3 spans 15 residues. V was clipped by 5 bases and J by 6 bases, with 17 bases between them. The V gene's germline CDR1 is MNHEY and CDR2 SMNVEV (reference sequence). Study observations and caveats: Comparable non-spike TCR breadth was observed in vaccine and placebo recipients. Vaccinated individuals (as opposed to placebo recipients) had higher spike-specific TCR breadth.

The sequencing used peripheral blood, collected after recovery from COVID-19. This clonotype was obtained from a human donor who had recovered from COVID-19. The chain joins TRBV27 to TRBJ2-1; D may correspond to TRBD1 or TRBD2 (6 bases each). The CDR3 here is CASSTTGGYRNEQFF. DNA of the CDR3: TGTGCCAGCAGTACTACCGGGGGCTATCGCAATGAGCAGTTCTTC.